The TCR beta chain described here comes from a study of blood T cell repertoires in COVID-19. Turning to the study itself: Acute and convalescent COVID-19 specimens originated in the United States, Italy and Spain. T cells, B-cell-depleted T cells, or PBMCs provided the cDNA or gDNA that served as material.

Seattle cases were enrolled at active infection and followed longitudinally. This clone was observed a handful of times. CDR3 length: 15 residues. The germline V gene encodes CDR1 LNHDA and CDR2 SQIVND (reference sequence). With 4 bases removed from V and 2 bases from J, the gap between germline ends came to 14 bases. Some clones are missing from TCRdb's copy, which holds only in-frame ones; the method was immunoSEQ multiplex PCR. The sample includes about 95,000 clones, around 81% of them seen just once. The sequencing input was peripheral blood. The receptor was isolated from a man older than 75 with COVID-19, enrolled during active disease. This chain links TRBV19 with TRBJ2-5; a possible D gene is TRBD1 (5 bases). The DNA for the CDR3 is TGTGCCAGTAGTAGCGGCAGGGCAGTTCAAGAGACCCAGTACTTC. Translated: CASSSGRAVQETQYF.